The sample holds a few counts of the clone carrying this T cell receptor (beta chain). It was with 60 Vbeta and 13 Jbeta primers that the PCR ran. Profiled with immunoSEQ multiplex PCR; TCRdb holds only in-frame clones, not every one. This sample has 150,000 to 200,000 clones, with 77% found just once. Looked up from germline, CDR1 is MNHNY and CDR2 is SVGAGI (reference sequence). Losses at the gene ends were 2 bases for V and 2 bases for J; bases not matched to a gene: 7. CDR3 length: 16 amino acids. The data stem from a study of cytomegalovirus exposure and HLA in healthy donors. This sequence joins TRBV6-6 and TRBJ1-1, with 8 positions matching TRBD1. The clonotype was recovered from a woman aged 25 to 39 in good health and CMV-seronegative. The sequenced sample was PBMCs. The CDR3: CASSYRSGTGNTEAFF. The CDR3 region has the DNA TGTGCCAGCAGTTACAGGTCCGGGACAGGCAACACTGAAGCTTTCTTT.